This TCR beta chain originates from a study of beta chain features in type 1 diabetes. Study at large: Patients looked much like healthy donors when it came to age, gender and cell yields.

Expressed TCRB transcripts were sequenced because the entire RNA isolate underwent reverse transcription. Data came from immunoSEQ multiplex PCR; TCRdb stores just in-frame clones and leaves some out. The table lists 630,000 or so clones, around 15% of them singletons. Study results and limitations: A definitive answer on HLA type influencing TCRB rearrangement was not reached here. Shortening of TCRB CDR3s, moderate but significant, appeared in all four CD4+ subsets of Type 1 diabetes patients.

This clone has a handful of counts. The antigen is undetermined. The CDR3 runs to 13 residues. Trimming cost V 10 bases and J 6 bases; bases outside gene matches: 11. In germline, CDR1 is SGHTA, CDR2 FQGNSA. The V gene is TRBV7-2, the J gene TRBJ1-2, with TRBD1 matching over 7 bases. Sequenced input: naive CD4+ T cells from blood. This receptor was identified in a man younger than 35 with type 1 diabetes. This CDR3 reads CATAPTGDHGYTF. Here the CDR3 DNA reads TGTGCCACCGCACCAACAGGGGATCATGGCTACACCTTC.